This passage covers 8 T cell receptor beta chains from one sample sequenced in a study of OX40 agonist ivuxolimab in advanced cancers. Clones were sequenced by immunoSEQ multiplex PCR, and TCRdb holds only the in-frame ones, with some missing. The sample has roughly 80,000 clones; about nine tenths are singletons. This material consisted of CD4+ or CD8+ T cells sorted from blood, taken in a trial of the OX40 agonist ivuxolimab. The receptor set was obtained from an adult with an advanced solid tumor such as melanoma, head and neck, liver or kidney cancer.

Only a few counts were recorded for this clone. The genes are TRBV5-6 and TRBJ2-7, with a possible D match to TRBD1 (5 bases). The CDR3 runs to 13 residues. In germline, CDR1 is SGHDT, CDR2 YYEEEE. Trimming pared 4 bases from V and 3 bases from J, leaving 11 bases between. CDR3 coding DNA: TGTGCCAGCAGCCTGCGACAGTACTACGAGCAGTACGTC. It is translated as CASSLRQYYEQYV.

V and J are TRBV28 and TRBJ1-2, with 7 bases fitting TRBD1. The ends lost 10 bases at V and 2 bases at J; junction bases unmatched: 4. The CDR3 spans 12 residues. Germline V lookup: CDR1 MDHEN, CDR2 SYDVKM. CDR3 nucleotide sequence: TGTGCCACCGGGACAGCCAACTATGGCTACACCTTC. This encodes CATGTANYGYTF.

This rearrangement joins TRBV28 to TRBJ1-3, with no clear D. Germline-derived CDR1 and CDR2 are MDHEN and SYDVKM. The V end was cut by 2 bases, the J end by 4 bases, with 3 bases between. The CDR3 consists of 12 residues. CDR3 protein: CASSLGGNTIYF. Here the CDR3 DNA reads TGTGCCAGCAGTTTAGGGGGAAACACCATATATTTT.

The chain carries TRBV30 and TRBJ1-3; no reliable D call. This CDR3 has 16 residues. Trimming removed 0 bases from V and 0 bases from J, with 12 bases in between. The germline V gene has CDR1 GTSNPN and CDR2 SVGIG (reference sequence). The CDR3 region is CAWSVRTPGSGNTIYF. As DNA, the CDR3 is TGTGCCTGGAGTGTGCGGACCCCGGGCTCTGGAAACACCATATATTTT.

The V and J genes are TRBV2 and TRBJ2-3; 10 nucleotides line up with TRBD2. The CDR3 extends over 15 amino acids. CDR1 is SNHLY, CDR2 FYNNEI, per germline. The V and J ends lost 11 bases and 6 bases, in that order; junction bases with no gene match: 14. In DNA, the CDR3 is TGTGCCGCGGAAGAGGCTAGCGGGAGTAGCGATACGCAGTATTTT. It yields the protein CAAEEASGSSDTQYF.

This clone has more than one count but fewer than ten. The chain is built from TRBV6-1 and TRBJ1-5; D not certain. Germline CDR1 reads MNHNS; CDR2 reads SASEGT. Trimming left V 2 bases short and J 1 base short, with 12 bases between. The CDR3 length is 16 residues. For the CDR3, the DNA is TGTGCCAGCAGTGAATCCCCAGGCCACAGCAATCAGCCCCAGCATTTT. It codes for CASSESPGHSNQPQHF.

The V call is TRBV27, the J call TRBJ1-2; 8 bases fit TRBD1. Germline CDR1 and CDR2: MNHEY and SMNVEV (reference sequence). CDR3 size: 15 residues. Losses at the gene ends were 6 bases for V and 4 bases for J; bases not matched to a gene: 10. This CDR3 reads CASSDEPGTGYGYTF. As DNA, the CDR3 is TGTGCCAGCAGCGACGAACCCGGGACAGGCTATGGCTACACCTTC.

This clone was seen a single time. The V and J genes are TRBV2 and TRBJ1-4; D not certain. CDR3 length: 13 residues. Germline CDR1 SNHLY, CDR2 FYNNEI. Deletions cut 7 bases from V and 12 bases from J, with 18 bases between. CDR3 bases: TGTGCCAGCAAGGACTCCGGAGAAGTCGAACTGTTTTTT. Protein sequence: CASKDSGEVELFF.